This T cell receptor beta chain is from a study of glioma-infiltrating T cells. Study in general: Glioblastomas were WHO grade IV, sampled at first diagnosis; low-grade were grade II.

This clonotype appeared a few times. TCR alpha and beta CDR3 regions were amplified from RNA using iRepertoire nested multiplex PCR. TCRdb analysed the multiplex PCR reads with MiXCR anew, one entry per CDR3 protein. The sample lists a few hundred thousand distinct CDR3 sequences, about 40% seen once, with more than 10% in the top ten. The CDR3 has 15 amino acids. Germline CDR1 is MNHEY and CDR2 is SMNVEV (reference sequence). V dropped 0 bases and J dropped 0; count of bases not matched to a gene: 1. The V and J genes are TRBV27 and TRBJ2-7; the match to TRBD2 covers 8 bases. Specimen: glioma tissue, nonneoplastic brain tissue, or PBMCs (not recorded which). This TCR was sampled from a human donor with low-grade glioma or glioblastoma, undergoing nonglioma brain surgery, or in good health (not recorded which). CDR3 region: CASSLSAGGSYEQYF. The CDR3 DNA reads as TGTGCCAGCAGTTTATCGGCGGGAGGCTCCTACGAGCAGTACTTC.